This paragraph covers one T cell receptor (beta chain) sequence. Its antigen remains unidentified. The entry originates in a study of T-cell memory formation after mild COVID-19. Whole-study results and caveats: Clones contracting across day 15 to 85 had a balanced CD4/CD8 profile; later expanding clones leaned CD4+. The finding that pre-infection memory included some responding clones suggested that cross-reactive memory joined. CD8+ contracting clones occupied EMRA, while CD4+ ones occupied mainly CM and EM.

Germline lookup yields CDR1 SGHVS and CDR2 FNYEAQ. The CDR3 covers 18 residues. The V end was cut by 0 bases, the J end by 1 base, with 17 bases between. UMIs and sample barcodes were carried by the TCR alpha and TCR beta cDNA libraries that 5'RACE produced using constant-segment primers. TCRdb recomputed calls from the 5' RACE reads with MiXCR, one row per CDR3 protein. The sample shows approximately 300,000 distinct CDR3 sequences, approximately 16% of them seen only once. The TCR comes from a man younger than 35 who had mild COVID-19 (a few samples of this study predate the infection). Cell type and time point are not known. Sequenced: PBMCs or a T cell subset sorted from them (not recorded which). This rearrangement joins TRBV7-6 to TRBJ2-3; D remains unclear. The CDR3 DNA reads TGTGCCAGCAGCTTAGCGGGTCATGCTGGGTGGGGCACAGATACGCAGTATTTT. Translated: CASSLAGHAGWGTDTQYF.